A single sample gave rise to the 26 T cell receptor beta chains below, sequenced in a study of T cells after yellow fever vaccination. Each CDR3 protein gets one entry after TCRdb re-called the 5' RACE reads with MiXCR. The sample yields fewer than 450,000 distinct CDR3 sequences, about 7.8% seen once. Sequences were derived from PBMCs, sampled more than 35 days after the first yellow fever vaccination. The source is a man younger than 35 who received the YFV17D yellow fever vaccine.

The rearrangement joins TRBV5-1 to TRBJ2-1; D perhaps matches TRBD1 (5 bases). The CDR3 covers 15 residues. Germline CDR1 reads SGHRS; CDR2 reads YFSETQ. With 4 bases removed from V and 7 bases from J, the gap between germline ends came to 18 bases. The CDR3: CASSPPLGAGNEQFF. The CDR3 DNA is TGCGCCAGCAGCCCGCCTCTAGGGGCAGGGAATGAGCAGTTCTTC.

DNA of the CDR3: TGTGCCACCCTGGGGGATTTTTACAATGAGCAGTTCTTC. Protein sequence: CATLGDFYNEQFF. This chain connects TRBV6-2 or TRBV6-3 to TRBJ2-1, with D possibly called TRBD1 or TRBD2 (5 bases each). V was pared by 10 bases and J by 4 bases, with 14 bases between. The CDR3 has 13 residues. The germline CDR1 and CDR2 sequences are MNHEY and SVGEGT.

This clonotype occurred a few times. The chain employs TRBV20-1 and TRBJ1-2; unclear D gene. Looked up from germline, CDR1 is DFQATT and CDR2 is SNEGSKA (reference sequence). The CDR3 is 13 amino acids. V was trimmed by 0 bases and J by 7 bases, leaving 12 bases between them. CDR3 protein: CSARDIDRFGYTF. CDR3 sequence (DNA): TGCAGTGCTAGAGATATTGATAGGTTTGGCTACACCTTC.

The chain carries TRBV6-1 and TRBJ2-2; 7 positions agree with TRBD2. The CDR3 totals 15 residues. Germline CDR1 MNHNS, CDR2 SASEGT. Trimming at V came to 7 bases and at J to 2 bases, leaving 7 bases not matched to a gene. The CDR3 sequence: CASKEGGGNTGELFF. The CDR3 coding sequence is TGTGCCAGCAAGGAAGGCGGGGGTAACACCGGGGAGCTGTTTTTT.

This chain uses TRBV25-1 with TRBJ2-7; possible D gene TRBD1, 6 bases. The V gene lost 8 bases and the J gene lost 3 bases, with 14 bases spanning the gap. This CDR3 contains 13 residues. Germline values: CDR1 MGHDK, CDR2 SYGVNS. The CDR3 sequence is CASSMGAFYEQYF. CDR3 bases: TGTGCCAGCTCTATGGGGGCCTTCTACGAGCAGTACTTC.

This clonotype was seen repeatedly, ten times or more. This chain uses TRBV6-1 with TRBJ1-2; maybe TRBD1 (6 bases). The CDR3 extends over 15 amino acids. Trimming pared 6 bases from V and 4 bases from J, leaving 18 bases between. Germline CDR1 is MNHNS and CDR2 is SASEGT. The CDR3 sequence: CASRDGGGGGYGYTF. The CDR3 nucleotides are TGTGCCAGCAGGGATGGAGGGGGTGGAGGCTATGGCTACACCTTC.

The chain employs TRBV30 and TRBJ2-1, with TRBD2 as a possible D gene (5 bases). CDR3 length: 12 residues. V lost 7 bases and J lost 1, with 8 bases in between. Germline V gene lookup returns CDR1 GTSNPN and CDR2 SVGIG (reference sequence). For the CDR3, the DNA is TGTGCCTCCCAGCGGTCCTACAATGAGCAGTTCTTC. Its translation: CASQRSYNEQFF.

This clonotype was counted only a few times. The chain couples TRBV7-9 to TRBJ1-5, with TRBD1 as a possible D gene (6 bases). V lost 8 bases and J lost 4, with 15 bases in between. The CDR3 has 14 amino acids. Germline-derived CDR1 and CDR2 are SEHNR and FQNEAQ (reference sequence). In DNA, the CDR3 is TGTGCCAGCTTCTCGAACAGGGAAAATCAGCCCCAGCATTTT. Its protein product is CASFSNRENQPQHF.

This clonotype was found a few times. This chain uses TRBV7-9 with TRBJ2-1, with D perhaps given as TRBD1 or TRBD2 (6 bases each). CDR1 SEHNR and CDR2 FQNEAQ come from the germline V gene (reference sequence). V was clipped by 7 bases and J by 10 bases, with 20 bases between them. The CDR3 is made up of 14 amino acids. CDR3 protein: CASILGGGLGEQFF. The CDR3 bases are TGTGCCAGCATCCTAGGAGGGGGATTAGGCGAGCAGTTCTTC.

This clonotype has more than one count but fewer than ten. The chain links TRBV3-1 to TRBJ2-7; possible D gene TRBD2, 5 bases. Germline V CDR1 and CDR2: LGHDT, YNNKEL (reference sequence). CDR3 length: 12 amino acids. V lost 3 bases, J lost 9 bases, and 12 bases lay in between. For the CDR3, the DNA is TGTGCCAGCAGCCAGGGAGCTAGAGGGCAGTACTTC. Amino acids: CASSQGARGQYF.

This clonotype came up a few times. In nucleotides, the CDR3 is TGTGCCAGCCGCCGGTGGTTCTTC. This sequence encodes CASRRWFF. The V and J genes are TRBV7-9 and TRBJ2-1; no clear D gene. Trimming shortened V by 8 bases and J by 15 bases, and 8 bases separated the two germline ends. The length of the CDR3 is 8 residues. In germline, CDR1 is SEHNR, CDR2 FQNEAQ (reference sequence).

The table lists this clonotype with a few counts. The chain uses TRBV10-3 and TRBJ1-6; D may be TRBD1 (6 bases). Germline V CDR1 and CDR2: ENHRY, SYGVKD. CDR3 length: 13 residues. Deletions cut 10 bases from V and 7 bases from J, with 14 bases between. For the CDR3, the DNA is TGTGCCACATACCGGGACATGAATTCACCCCTCCACTTT. Protein: CATYRDMNSPLHF.

The chain carries TRBV6-1 and TRBJ1-2; TRBD1 is a possible D gene (6 bases). Germline V CDR1 and CDR2: MNHNS, SASEGT. The CDR3 loop spans 13 amino acids. V shed 11 bases and J shed 7 bases, with 20 bases lying between them. CDR3: CASLTGPSFGYTF. As DNA, the CDR3 is TGTGCCTCATTAACAGGGCCTTCTTTTGGCTACACCTTC.

This clonotype appeared a few times. This chain joins TRBV5-4 and TRBJ2-1, with 9 bases fitting TRBD2. The germline V gene has CDR1 SGHNT and CDR2 YYREEE (reference sequence). There are 17 residues in the CDR3. J gave up 0 bases and V 2 bases, and 6 bases lay outside the gene matches. The CDR3, as DNA: TGTGCCAGCAGCTTCCCAGCGGGGGGTTTCTCCTACAATGAGCAGTTCTTC. This encodes CASSFPAGGFSYNEQFF.

The rearrangement uses TRBV5-1 and TRBJ2-2; D is unresolved. The V and J ends lost 4 bases and 3 bases respectively, with 13 bases between them. The germline CDR1 and CDR2 sequences are SGHRS and YFSETQ. The CDR3 consists of 15 residues. CDR3 sequence reads: CASSPPALHTGELFF. CDR3 coding DNA: TGCGCCAGCAGCCCCCCTGCCCTCCACACCGGGGAGCTGTTTTTT.

The rearrangement joins TRBV27 to TRBJ2-7, with TRBD1 identical over 7 bases. This CDR3 contains 15 residues. CDR1 MNHEY and CDR2 SMNVEV come from the germline V gene (reference sequence). With 6 bases clipped from V and 5 bases from J, the junction kept 13 bases outside the gene matches. The CDR3 reads CASSLIPTGSNEQYV. The CDR3 bases are TGTGCCAGCAGCCTTATACCGACAGGGTCCAACGAGCAGTACGTC.

V and J are TRBV10-3 and TRBJ1-1; D unresolved. Per germline, CDR1 ENHRY and CDR2 SYGVKD. This CDR3 has 15 residues. The germline V and J ends were trimmed by 1 base and 1 base, with 10 bases remaining between them. CDR3 bases: TGTGCCATCAGTGAGTTGGGCAAGGGGAACACTGAAGCTTTCTTT. Its translation is CAISELGKGNTEAFF.

This clonotype was observed a few times. J is TRBJ1-1 and V is TRBV7-9; 7 bases fit TRBD1. Germline V gene sequence: CDR1 SEHNR, CDR2 FQNEAQ (reference sequence). The V and J ends lost 5 bases and 7 bases, in that order; junction bases with no gene match: 7. The CDR3 covers 13 residues. The CDR3: CASSAGTELEAFF. The CDR3, as DNA: TGTGCCAGCAGCGCCGGGACAGAACTTGAAGCTTTCTTT.

The chain joins TRBV28 to TRBJ1-2; tentatively, D is TRBD1 (5 bases). The V end was cut by 9 bases, the J end by 8 bases, with 25 bases between. The CDR3 covers 15 residues. Germline V gene data show CDR1 as MDHEN and CDR2 as SYDVKM. This chain's CDR3 is CASLTTTAGPTGYTF. In DNA, the CDR3 is TGTGCCAGTTTGACTACAACAGCGGGGCCCACCGGCTACACCTTC.

This clonotype was detected only a few times. The CDR3 protein is CASSKQAGNQPQHF. In DNA form, the CDR3 reads TGTGCCAGCAGCAAACAGGCGGGCAATCAGCCCCAGCATTTT. This sequence joins TRBV21-1 and TRBJ1-5. TRBV21-1 is tagged as a pseudogene. This CDR3 is 14 amino acids long.

This clonotype was picked up a small number of times. The chain uses TRBV20-1 and TRBJ2-2; a weak D match, TRBD2 (5 bases). V was trimmed by 1 base and J by 7 bases, leaving 10 bases between them. CDR1 is DFQATT and CDR2 is SNEGSKA in the germline V gene (reference sequence). This CDR3 comprises 13 residues. This chain's CDR3 is CSARVGRDGELFF. DNA for the CDR3: TGCAGTGCTAGAGTTGGTCGGGACGGGGAGCTGTTTTTT.

This chain connects TRBV13 to TRBJ2-3; weak D call: TRBD2 (6 bases). The V and J ends lost 5 bases and 3 bases respectively, with 18 bases between them. The CDR3 contains 16 residues. Germline CDR1 PRHDT, CDR2 FYEKMQ (reference sequence). In nucleotides, the CDR3 is TGTGCCAGCAGCGAGCAGGCGGGACTCTGGACAGATACGCAGTATTTT. Encoded protein: CASSEQAGLWTDTQYF. Using reference TRBV13 and TRBJ2-3 for the parts outside the CDR3, the full variable domain is AAGVIQSPRHLIKEKRETATLKCYPIPRHDTVYWYQQGPGQDPQFLISFYEKMQSDKGSIPDRFSAQQFSDYHSELNMSSLELGDSALYFCASSEQAGLWTDTQYFGPGTRLTVL.

This clonotype came up a few times. V is TRBV12-3 or TRBV12-4 and J is TRBJ1-3; TRBD1 is a possible D gene (6 bases). The CDR3 spans 13 residues. V gave up 6 bases and J gave up 10 bases, with 16 bases separating them. The CDR3 is CASSPGEQGTIYF. CDR3 DNA: TGTGCCAGCAGCCCGGGGGAGCAGGGGACCATATATTTT.

Note on this clonotype: This CDR3 fails to terminate in the conserved phenylalanine or tryptophan, so it likely reflects a read error. Because the CDR3's place on the DNA is in doubt, the DNA is left out and the CDR3 is given as listed by TCRdb. This chain connects TRBV10-1 to TRBJ2-7; the table's D call TRBD2 went unverified against the DNA. Ends included, the CDR3 has 10 residues. In germline, CDR1 is WNHNN, CDR2 SYGVQD (reference sequence). CDR3 region: CASSEERGST.

This clonotype has at least ten counts. The chain is built from TRBV11-2 and TRBJ1-1, with no clear D. Germline V CDR1 and CDR2: SGHAT, FQNNGV. The germline V and J ends were trimmed by 3 bases and 3 bases, with 8 bases remaining between them. The CDR3 contains 13 residues. CDR3 in DNA: TGTGCCAGCAGCTTCAACGGTGACACTGAAGCTTTCTTT. Translating gives CASSFNGDTEAFF. Complete variable domain (other parts from reference TRBV11-2 and TRBJ1-1): EAGVAQSPRYKIIEKRQSVAFWCNPISGHATLYWYQQILGQGPKLLIQFQNNGVVDDSQLPKDRFSAERLKGVDSTLKIQPAKLEDSAVYLCASSFNGDTEAFFGQGTRLTVV.

The chain is built from TRBV10-3 and TRBJ2-1; D is undetermined. Germline V gene data show CDR1 as ENHRY and CDR2 as SYGVKD. V was clipped by 2 bases and J by 6 bases, with 5 bases between them. This CDR3 is built from 12 residues. The CDR3 nucleotides are TGTGCCATCAGTGAGAAAGCCAATGAGCAGTTCTTC. Protein: CAISEKANEQFF.